These 29 T cell receptor beta chains were sequenced from one sample in a study of CD8+CD57+ T cells in acquired aplastic anemia. Template material for TCR beta VDJ and CDR3 profiling consisted of genomic DNA. TCRdb ran MiXCR on the reads and lists one entry per CDR3 protein. The repertoire includes about 180,000 distinct CDR3 sequences, about half of them detected once, and under 3.5% sits in the top ten. Sample: sorted CD4+, CD8+, or CD8+CD57+ T cells (not recorded which) from PBMCs. The receptor source for this set is a human donor in good health.

This clonotype was counted ten times or more. This chain connects TRBV4-1 to TRBJ2-7; 12 nucleotides align to TRBD2. The ends lost 1 base at V and 3 bases at J; junction bases unmatched: 4. The germline gives CDR1 MGHRA, CDR2 YSYEKL. The CDR3 extends over 16 amino acids. The chain's CDR3 is CASSQATSGSFYEQYF. Written as DNA, the CDR3 is TGCGCCAGCAGCCAAGCGACTAGCGGGAGTTTCTACGAGCAGTACTTC.

This clonotype showed up many times. V usage is TRBV2 and J usage is TRBJ2-7; 7 bases map to TRBD1. The germline V gene encodes CDR1 SNHLY and CDR2 FYNNEI. The CDR3 length is 14 residues. V lost 6 bases, J lost 0 bases, and 5 bases stayed unmatched. CDR3 amino acids: CASRGTDFSYEQYF. The CDR3, as DNA: TGTGCCAGCAGAGGGACAGACTTCTCCTACGAGCAGTACTTC.

This clonotype was seen repeatedly, ten times or more. This rearrangement joins TRBV29-1 to TRBJ2-2; D is uncertain. The germline gives CDR1 SQVTM, CDR2 ANQGSEA. Between the trimmed V and J ends, which lost 5 bases and 1 base, there was a span of 5 bases. CDR3 length equals 12 residues. As DNA, the CDR3 is TGCAGCGTTCACAGGAACACCGGGGAGCTGTTTTTT. It codes for CSVHRNTGELFF.

The V and J genes are TRBV24-1 and TRBJ2-1; the D gene is possibly TRBD1 (6 bases). CDR3 length: 13 residues. Trimming stripped 5 bases from V and 8 bases from J, with 12 bases between. Germline V gene data show CDR1 as KGHDR and CDR2 as SFDVKD. This CDR3 reads CATSVYRVDEQFF. In nucleotides, the CDR3 is TGTGCCACCAGTGTTTACAGGGTCGATGAGCAGTTCTTC.

The CDR3 reads CASSESYSGGLRVEQYF. As DNA, the CDR3 is TGTGCCAGCAGTGAATCTTATAGCGGGGGGCTCAGGGTCGAGCAGTACTTC. The rearrangement links TRBV6-1 to TRBJ2-7, with 10 bases identical to TRBD2. The CDR3 length is 17 residues. The junction had 13 bases not matched to a gene; V was cut back by 2 bases and J by 6 bases. CDR1 is MNHNS and CDR2 is SASEGT in the germline V gene.

There are many counts of this clonotype. The CDR3 sequence is CASSPKKGLETQYF. In nucleotides, the CDR3 is TGTGCCAGCAGCCCTAAAAAGGGGCTGGAGACCCAGTACTTC. The rearrangement uses TRBV5-6 and TRBJ2-5; a possible D gene is TRBD1 (5 bases). This CDR3 comprises 14 residues. With 4 bases removed from V and 5 bases from J, the gap between germline ends came to 15 bases. Germline-derived CDR1 and CDR2 are SGHDT and YYEEEE. Based on the CDR3 plus reference TRBV5-6 and TRBJ2-5, the full variable domain is DAGVTQSPTHLIKTRGQQVTLRCSPKSGHDTVSWYQQALGQGPQFIFQYYEEEERQRGNFPDRFSGHQFPNYSSELNVNALLLGDSALYLCASSPKKGLETQYFGPGTRLLVL.

This clonotype was seen at least ten times. The chain combines TRBV4-1 with TRBJ2-3, with 7 bases that match TRBD2. From germline, CDR1 is MGHRA and CDR2 YSYEKL. V was pared by 4 bases and J by 0 bases, with 4 bases of the junction left unmatched. This CDR3 comprises 15 residues. The CDR3 coding sequence is TGCGCCAGCAGCCCGGGCGGGAGAAGCACAGATACGCAGTATTTT. Protein: CASSPGGRSTDTQYF.

In its sample, this clonotype was seen many times. The chain employs TRBV12-3 or TRBV12-4 and TRBJ2-1; no firm D call. This CDR3 is 11 amino acids long. The germline V and J ends were trimmed by 7 bases and 6 bases, with 7 bases remaining between them. The CDR3 is CASTPFNEQFF. As DNA, the CDR3 is TGTGCCAGCACCCCATTCAATGAGCAGTTCTTC.

The rearrangement joins TRBV20-1 to TRBJ2-3, with 8 positions matching TRBD1. CDR1 DFQATT and CDR2 SNEGSKA come from the germline V gene (reference sequence). This CDR3 contains 14 residues. The V gene end was trimmed by 6 bases and the J gene end by 2 bases; junction bases not matched to a gene: 7. The chain's CDR3 is CSAPQQGATDTQYF. In nucleotides, the CDR3 is TGCAGTGCACCTCAGCAGGGGGCCACAGATACGCAGTATTTT.

The chain carries TRBV7-2 and TRBJ2-3, with 8 bases lining up with TRBD1. This CDR3 contains 14 residues. From germline, CDR1 is SGHTA and CDR2 FQGNSA. V lost 6 bases to trimming and J lost 7 bases; unmatched junction nucleotides: 9. This chain's CDR3 is CASSFGQGRYTQYF. DNA for the CDR3: TGTGCCAGCAGTTTTGGACAGGGTAGATATACGCAGTATTTT.

This sequence joins TRBV20-1 and TRBJ2-5; possibly TRBD2 for D (5 bases). Per germline, CDR1 DFQATT and CDR2 SNEGSKA (reference sequence). The CDR3 loop spans 13 amino acids. Trimming pared 6 bases from V and 6 bases from J, leaving 17 bases between. CDR3 nucleotide sequence: TGCAGTGCCACTGGCCCCGGGAAGCAGACCCAGTACTTC. This codes for CSATGPGKQTQYF.

About this clonotype itself: Just one base apart from a much larger clone, this may be a read error. The chain recombines TRBV7-2 with TRBJ2-1; no clear D gene. The CDR3 sequence is 11 residues long. V dropped 5 bases and J dropped 8 bases, with 7 bases sitting between them. CDR1 SGHTA and CDR2 FQGNSA come from the germline V gene. CDR3 amino acids: CASSARDEQFF. CDR3 coding DNA: TGTGCCAGCAGCGCCCGGGATGAGCAGTTCTTC.

A few counts support this clonotype. At one of its ends the junction is not consistent with the germline gene, which may arise from a read error. V usage is TRBV5-1 and J usage is TRBJ1-1; D not certain. The CDR3 totals 13 residues. Germline CDR1 and CDR2: SGHRS and YFSETQ. CDR3 nucleotide sequence: TGCGCCGGCAGCTTCTCGGGAAACACTGAAGCTTTCTTT. Translating gives CAGSFSGNTEAFF.

This clonotype appeared a few times. The chain joins TRBV18 to TRBJ2-3; TRBD1 matches 8 bases. The CDR3 has 15 residues. The ends lost 4 bases at V and 1 base at J; junction bases unmatched: 4. The V gene's germline CDR1 is KGHSH and CDR2 LQKENI. In nucleotides, the CDR3 is TGTGCCAGCTCACGCAGGGGGCATGGCACAGATACGCAGTATTTT. This sequence encodes CASSRRGHGTDTQYF.

In this sample, this clonotype turned up once. One base away lies a much larger clone, so this may be a sequencing read error. The CDR3 nucleotides are TGTGCCAGCAGCTTAGAGGGGGGGCCCTACGAGCAGTACTTC. This gives the protein CASSLEGGPYEQYF. V gene TRBV7-9 combines with J gene TRBJ2-7; a weak D match, TRBD2 (7 bases). Germline V gives CDR1 SEHNR, CDR2 FQNEAQ (reference sequence). The V end lost 1 base, the J end lost 2 bases, and 9 bases lay between the germline ends. This CDR3 region has 14 residues.

To note about this clonotype: A much larger clone lies a single base off, so this may be a read error. The chain carries TRBV11-2 and TRBJ1-3; the D is unclear. The CDR3 spans 14 residues. CDR1 and CDR2 (germline): SGHAT, FQNNGV. The CDR3 nucleotides read TGTGCCAGCAGCCTGACACCCTCTGGAAACACCGTATATTTT. Protein: CASSLTPSGNTVYF.

V gene TRBV19 combines with J gene TRBJ2-5; 12 nucleotides match TRBD1. With 6 bases clipped from V and 0 bases from J, the junction kept 5 bases outside the gene matches. The CDR3 is 16 residues long. Germline V gene sequence: CDR1 LNHDA, CDR2 SQIVND (reference sequence). CDR3 loop: CASSGTGGLYQETQYF. The DNA of the CDR3 is TGTGCCAGTAGCGGGACAGGGGGCTTGTACCAAGAGACCCAGTACTTC.

This clonotype was observed once. One end of the junction varies from germline; a read error may be responsible. The chain couples TRBV6-1 to TRBJ2-5, with a weak D call TRBD2 (5 bases). Germline CDR1 and CDR2: MNHNS and SASEGT. This CDR3 has 16 residues. The CDR3 sequence is CASGERADLGQETQYF. The CDR3 nucleotides read TGTGCCAGCGGTGAAAGAGCGGACCTCGGGCAAGAGACCCAGTACTTC.

The table lists this clonotype with a count of one. The V call is TRBV12-3 or TRBV12-4, the J call TRBJ1-5, with D unclear. The CDR3 runs to 14 residues. V was cut by 4 bases and J by 7 bases, with 14 bases left in between. CDR3 residues: CASSSGRAGQPQHF. The CDR3 nucleotides are TGTGCCAGCAGTTCCGGACGGGCTGGGCAGCCCCAGCATTTT.

The chain joins TRBV6-2 or TRBV6-3 to TRBJ1-1, with a weak D call TRBD1 (5 bases). V dropped 2 bases and J dropped 1 base, with 14 bases sitting between them. CDR1 and CDR2 from the germline V gene are MNHEY and SVGEGT. The CDR3 is 16 residues long. CDR3 nucleotides: TGTGCCAGCAGTTACGGTGACAGACTAAAGAACACTGAAGCTTTCTTT. It is translated as CASSYGDRLKNTEAFF.

This clonotype was recorded at least ten times. The V call is TRBV29-1, the J call TRBJ2-1; 7 bases map to TRBD1. The CDR3 loop spans 15 amino acids. Per germline, CDR1 SQVTM and CDR2 ANQGSEA. Trimming removed 6 bases from V and 1 base from J; junction bases left unmatched: 9. CDR3 region: CSVRVGTASYNEQFF. DNA of the CDR3: TGCAGCGTCCGGGTGGGGACAGCGTCCTACAATGAGCAGTTCTTC.

Only one count was recorded for this clonotype. A single base separates this from a much larger clone, so it may be a read error. V and J are TRBV5-4 and TRBJ2-7; 7 bases align to TRBD1. The V gene end was trimmed by 2 bases and the J gene end by 1 base; junction bases not matched to a gene: 12. The CDR3 is made up of 17 amino acids. The germline V gene has CDR1 SGHNT and CDR2 YYREEE (reference sequence). CDR3 coding DNA: TGTGCCAGCAGCTTTGCAAGGACAGGAAGGAGGTCCTACGAGCAGTACTTC. This gives the protein CASSFARTGRRSYEQYF.

This chain connects TRBV29-1 to TRBJ2-1; D not resolved. Germline CDR1 SQVTM, CDR2 ANQGSEA. The V and J ends lost 4 bases and 9 bases respectively, with 13 bases between them. This CDR3 contains 12 residues. This chain's CDR3 is CSVVGIDREQFF. The CDR3 nucleotides read TGCAGCGTTGTTGGGATTGATCGTGAGCAGTTCTTC.

This clonotype was counted many times. The chain combines TRBV4-1 with TRBJ1-5; D is unresolved. The ends were cut back, 7 bases at V and 0 bases at J, with 10 bases in the middle. The CDR3 covers 14 residues. Germline V gene lookup returns CDR1 MGHRA and CDR2 YSYEKL. CDR3: CASNPLGSNQPQHF. In DNA form, the CDR3 reads TGCGCCAGCAACCCCCTGGGTAGCAATCAGCCCCAGCATTTT.

There are many counts of this clonotype. The V call is TRBV12-3 or TRBV12-4, the J call TRBJ1-3; perhaps TRBD1 as D (5 bases). The length of the CDR3 is 16 residues. V lost 1 base and J lost 3, with 13 bases in between. CDR3: CASSLVWTKSGNTIYF. DNA for the CDR3: TGTGCCAGCAGTTTAGTTTGGACAAAGAGTGGAAACACCATATATTTT.

This clonotype occurred many times. V gene TRBV20-1 combines with J gene TRBJ2-3; 11 bases are shared with TRBD2. CDR3 size: 14 residues. After removal of 3 bases from V and 6 bases from J, the junction contained 5 bases not matched to a gene. Germline CDR1 and CDR2: DFQATT and SNEGSKA (reference sequence). The CDR3 bases are TGCAGTGCTAGTAGCGGGAGGGCCGGGGATACGCAGTATTTT. As protein: CSASSGRAGDTQYF.

This clonotype was counted between two and nine times. This sequence joins TRBV19 and TRBJ2-7; the match to TRBD1 covers 11 bases. V shed 5 bases, J shed 9 bases, and the junction held 6 bases outside the gene matches. The CDR3 covers 13 residues. From germline, CDR1 is LNHDA and CDR2 SQIVND (reference sequence). The chain's CDR3 is CASSGTGGEGQYF. CDR3 DNA sequence: TGTGCCAGTAGTGGGACAGGGGGAGAAGGGCAGTACTTC.

The sample holds a few counts of this clonotype. This rearrangement joins TRBV25-1 to TRBJ2-7; the D is unclear. Per germline, CDR1 MGHDK and CDR2 SYGVNS. This CDR3 is built from 10 residues. V was cut by 6 bases and J by 2 bases, with 2 bases left in between. CDR3 DNA: TGTGCCAGCAGCGCCTACGAGCAGTACTTC. As protein: CASSAYEQYF.

The chain is built from TRBV10-3 and TRBJ2-5; a weak D match, TRBD1 (6 bases). Germline loops: CDR1 ENHRY, CDR2 SYGVKD. The CDR3 is 13 amino acids. V dropped 5 bases and J dropped 5 bases, with 12 bases sitting between them. CDR3 residues: CAISPQRGETQYF. In DNA form, the CDR3 reads TGTGCCATCAGTCCGCAAAGGGGGGAGACCCAGTACTTC.